This entry lists 10 T cell receptor beta chains sequenced from one sample in a study of blood T cell repertoires in COVID-19. Clones were read by immunoSEQ multiplex PCR, and TCRdb kept only the in-frame ones, dropping some. This sample has 350,000 to 400,000 clones; about 90% occur once, and the top ten carry 2.5% to 3%. The sample was PBMCs or T cells enriched from blood (not recorded which). The receptors were sampled from a woman in her 30s who had recovered from COVID-19.

This chain joins TRBV6-6 and TRBJ1-5; 7 bases fit TRBD1. Looked up from germline, CDR1 is MNHNY and CDR2 is SVGAGI (reference sequence). The length of the CDR3 is 16 residues. The V segment lost 3 bases and the J segment 3 bases; nucleotides outside the gene matches: 8. This CDR3 is CASSYVVQGNNQPQHF. CDR3 DNA: TGTGCCAGCAGTTATGTTGTACAGGGGAACAATCAGCCCCAGCATTTT.

This clone is a singleton in its sample. J is TRBJ1-2 and V is TRBV28, with D perhaps matching TRBD1 (5 bases). Trimming removed 5 bases from V and 5 bases from J, with 15 bases in between. The CDR3 runs 14 residues. Per the germline V gene, CDR1 is MDHEN and CDR2 is SYDVKM. This chain's CDR3 is CASSRDSWGYGYTF. The CDR3, as DNA: TGTGCCAGCAGTCGGGACTCGTGGGGGTATGGCTACACCTTC.

The chain combines TRBV28 with TRBJ2-2; tentatively, D is TRBD1 (6 bases). There are 15 residues in the CDR3. The germline V and J ends were trimmed by 10 bases and 5 bases, with 20 bases remaining between them. Germline values: CDR1 MDHEN, CDR2 SYDVKM. In DNA form, the CDR3 reads TGTGCCACTATCCTCCCGGGCAGGGGAACCGGGGAGCTGTTTTTT. It encodes CATILPGRGTGELFF.

The rearrangement links TRBV28 to TRBJ2-7, with 9 bases aligning to TRBD2. The CDR3 extends over 14 amino acids. V shed 2 bases, J shed 6 bases, and the junction held 5 bases outside the gene matches. Germline V gives CDR1 MDHEN, CDR2 SYDVKM. The CDR3 loop reads CASSLLAGTSEQYF. For the CDR3, the DNA is TGTGCCAGCAGTTTACTAGCGGGAACCTCCGAGCAGTACTTC.

This chain links TRBV7-2 with TRBJ2-5; 9 bases line up with TRBD1. V gave up 5 bases and J gave up 5 bases; unmatched junction bases: 9. The CDR3 is made up of 15 amino acids. CDR1 is SGHTA, CDR2 FQGNSA, per germline. This CDR3 is CASSTKDRGLETQYF. In DNA form, the CDR3 reads TGTGCCAGCAGCACGAAGGACAGGGGTTTGGAGACCCAGTACTTC. The full variable domain, in which reference TRBV7-2 and TRBJ2-5 provide the parts outside the CDR3, is GAGVSQSPSNKVTEKGKDVELRCDPISGHTALYWYRQSLGQGLEFLIYFQGNSAPDKSGLPSDRFSAERTGGSVSTLTIQRTQQEDSAVYLCASSTKDRGLETQYFGPGTRLLVL.

This rearrangement joins TRBV27 to TRBJ2-3; 13 nucleotides match TRBD2. Trimming removed 5 bases from V and 8 bases from J; junction bases left unmatched: 4. Germline CDR1 reads MNHEY; CDR2 reads SMNVEV (reference sequence). The CDR3 covers 14 residues. CDR3 bases: TGTGCCAGCAGTCTCGGACTAGCGGGAGCTACGCAGTATTTT. This gives the protein CASSLGLAGATQYF.

This CDR3 reads CASSSRSSWIGYTF. CDR3 DNA sequence: TGTGCCAGCTCATCGAGGTCCTCATGGATTGGCTACACCTTC. The rearrangement joins TRBV18 to TRBJ1-2; D is unresolved. The germline CDR1 and CDR2 sequences are KGHSH and LQKENI. There are 14 residues in the CDR3. Trimming shortened V by 5 bases and J by 7 bases, and 17 bases separated the two germline ends.

The chain recombines TRBV7-6 with TRBJ1-2, with TRBD1 matching over 10 bases. V gave up 5 bases and J gave up 7 bases; unmatched junction bases: 16. The CDR3 length is 17 residues. Germline lookup yields CDR1 SGHVS and CDR2 FNYEAQ. As DNA, the CDR3 is TGTGCCAGCAGCCAAAATTCCGGGACAGGGGACCCCCCTGGCTACACCTTC. Protein: CASSQNSGTGDPPGYTF.

The chain couples TRBV18 to TRBJ1-3; tentatively, D is TRBD1 (5 bases). CDR1 is KGHSH, CDR2 LQKENI, per germline. V lost 0 bases to trimming and J lost 4 bases, with 10 bases between them. This CDR3 is built from 15 residues. CDR3 coding DNA: TGTGCCAGCTCACCACCCAGGGCTACAGGAAACACCATATATTTT. Protein: CASSPPRATGNTIYF.

This chain uses TRBV19 with TRBJ1-5, with unresolved D. The V end was cut by 6 bases, the J end by 2 bases, with 5 bases between. The CDR3 covers 12 residues. Germline V gene lookup returns CDR1 LNHDA and CDR2 SQIVND (reference sequence). The CDR3 loop reads CASRAGNQPQHF. CDR3 nucleotide sequence: TGTGCCAGTAGGGCGGGCAATCAGCCCCAGCATTTT.